This TCR beta chain was sequenced for a study of cytomegalovirus exposure and HLA in healthy donors. Points from the study as a whole: The authors enumerated 150 to 200 TCR beta chains as linked to cytomegalovirus.

As to this clone: The antigen is not known.

The repertoire was sequenced with immunoSEQ multiplex PCR; TCRdb's copy has only in-frame clones and lacks some. The data hold 300,000 or so clones, with roughly 88% observed a single time. The CDR3 covers 14 residues. Trimming left V 7 bases short and J 4 bases short, with 19 bases between. Germline CDR1 is GTSNPN and CDR2 is SVGIG (reference sequence). This rearrangement joins TRBV30 to TRBJ1-1, with D possibly being TRBD1 (5 bases). The receptor's source is a young man in good health and CMV-seronegative. The sample taken for sequencing was PBMCs. In DNA form, the CDR3 reads TGTGCCTCTCAGGGAAGGGTCGAGTTCACTGAAGCTTTCTTT. It encodes CASQGRVEFTEAFF.